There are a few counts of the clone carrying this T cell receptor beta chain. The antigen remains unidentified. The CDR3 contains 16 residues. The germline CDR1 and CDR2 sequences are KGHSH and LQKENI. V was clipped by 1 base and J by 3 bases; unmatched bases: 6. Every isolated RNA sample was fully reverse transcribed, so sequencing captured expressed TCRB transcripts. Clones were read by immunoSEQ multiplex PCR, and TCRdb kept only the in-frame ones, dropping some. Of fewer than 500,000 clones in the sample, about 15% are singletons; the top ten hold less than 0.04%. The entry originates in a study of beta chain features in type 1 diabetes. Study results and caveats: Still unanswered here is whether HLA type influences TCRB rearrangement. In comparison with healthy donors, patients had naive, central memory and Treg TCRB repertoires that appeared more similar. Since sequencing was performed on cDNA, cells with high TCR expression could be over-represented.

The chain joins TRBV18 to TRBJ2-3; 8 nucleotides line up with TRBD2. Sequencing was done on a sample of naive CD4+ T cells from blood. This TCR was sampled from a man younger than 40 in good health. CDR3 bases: TGTGCCAGCTCACCACTCGGGACTAGTAAAACAGATACGCAGTATTTT. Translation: CASSPLGTSKTDTQYF.